The following is a TCR beta chain sequence with its context. This sample was taken from a study of blood T cell repertoires in COVID-19. Study information: Samples came from the United States, Italy and Spain, spanning acute and convalescent COVID-19. Nucleic acid was either cDNA or gDNA, and it came from T cells, B-cell-depleted T cells, or PBMCs.

The V end lost 0 bases, the J end lost 4 bases, and 16 bases lay between the germline ends. The length of the CDR3 is 17 residues. Per the germline V gene, CDR1 is SGHRS and CDR2 is YFSETQ. Participant reports of clinical history set cohort assignment. Original analysis: Cell counts per sample came from amplifying reference gene primers. Only in-frame clones appear in the TCRdb table, and some are missing; sequencing was by immunoSEQ multiplex PCR. V, J and clone size are those of that table, while D and trimming were read from the DNA. The sample has fewer than 250,000 clones; roughly 77% are singletons.

The specimen was PBMCs or T cells enriched from blood (not recorded which). This TCR derives from a woman aged 45-60 years with acute COVID-19. The rearrangement joins TRBV5-1 to TRBJ2-2, with a possible D match to TRBD2 (6 bases). In DNA, the CDR3 is TGCGCCAGCAGCTTGGCCCCCAAAGGAGCGGGCACCGGGGAGCTGTTTTTT. Amino acid sequence: CASSLAPKGAGTGELFF.